The 2 T cell receptor beta chains presented below share a single source sample, sequenced in a study of blood T cell repertoires in COVID-19. Produced via immunoSEQ multiplex PCR; TCRdb's table is partial and in-frame only. The table includes some 120,000 clones, 85% detected once. The sequencing sample was made of peripheral blood. The receptors originated from a woman of 80 years or more with acute or convalescent COVID-19.

J is TRBJ2-7 and V is TRBV6-1; unclear D gene. V gave up 4 bases and J gave up 3 bases, with 7 bases separating them. The germline gives CDR1 MNHNS, CDR2 SASEGT. This CDR3 has 12 residues. CDR3 residues: CASSAAHYEQYF. CDR3 nucleotides: TGTGCCAGCAGTGCAGCTCACTACGAGCAGTACTTC.

This sequence joins TRBV3-1 (or the pseudogene TRBV3-2) and TRBJ1-3; no definite D call. Germline-derived CDR1 and CDR2 are LGHDT and YNNKEL (reference sequence). This CDR3 spans 14 amino acids. With 1 base removed from V and 0 bases from J, the gap between germline ends came to 4 bases. DNA of the CDR3: TGTGCCAGCAGCCAAGCCTCCTCTGGAAACACCATATATTTT. Its protein is CASSQASSGNTIYF.